The clone carrying this T cell receptor (beta chain) has just a few counts. Its antigen is undetermined. CDR3 size: 13 residues. CDR1 and CDR2 from the germline V gene are SGHTA and FQGNSA. The V and J ends lost 2 bases and 5 bases respectively, with 8 bases between them. The entry originates in a study of read filtering for tumor transcriptome and immune sequencing. Study context: The cohort had 17 men and some 13 women aged about 45 to 80, mean around 63 years. Whole-transcriptome libraries were prepared after DNase treatment. Study conclusions and caveats: Correlation between methods rose after single-read clonotypes were removed. Sorted CD138-negative bone marrow cells were not purified T cells.

Molecular barcoded adaptors covering alpha/delta and beta/gamma chains were used on approximately 400 ng RNA. Each CDR3 protein is one row after TCRdb ran MiXCR on the reads. Among some 22,000 distinct CDR3 sequences listed, roughly 13% were seen once. The specimen sequenced was a population of CD138-negative cells sorted from bone marrow. The receptor was isolated from a donor aged 40 or over with multiple myeloma. The chain combines TRBV7-2 with TRBJ2-3, with D unresolved. This CDR3 reads CASSLSAIDTQYF. Written as DNA, the CDR3 is TGTGCCAGCAGCTTATCGGCGATAGATACGCAGTATTTT.